These 19 T cell receptor beta chains were sequenced from one sample in a study of shared clonotypes between healthy human individuals. Clones were read by immunoSEQ multiplex PCR, and TCRdb kept only the in-frame ones, dropping some. There are approximately 2.5 million clones in the sample; roughly 93% occur only once, and 0.36% lies in the top ten. Sequences were obtained from naive CD4+ T cells from PBMCs. Subset of the sample: CD45RA+ positively selected. Receptor source: a man aged 18 to 35 in good health. Some clones in this sample may be carry-over from other donors' samples.

The chain employs TRBV6-4 and TRBJ1-1; 7 nucleotides agree with TRBD1. V lost 4 bases to trimming and J lost 5 bases; unmatched junction nucleotides: 13. Germline V CDR1 and CDR2: MRHNA, SNTAGT. The CDR3 has 16 residues. This CDR3 reads CASSAPEGARGTEAFF. In DNA, the CDR3 is TGTGCCAGCAGTGCCCCGGAGGGGGCTCGGGGGACTGAAGCTTTCTTT.

The chain recombines TRBV5-1 with TRBJ2-5, with D perhaps TRBD1 (6 bases). V shed 7 bases and J shed 0 bases, with 13 bases lying between them. This CDR3 is built from 14 residues. Germline V CDR1 and CDR2: SGHRS, YFSETQ. In nucleotides, the CDR3 is TGCGCCAGCCGAACAGGGATCTACCAAGAGACCCAGTACTTC. As protein: CASRTGIYQETQYF.

As to this clone: This sample also contains other DNA sequences that code for the same CDR3. The chain employs TRBV7-3 and TRBJ2-2; 9 bases are a match to TRBD2. Per germline, CDR1 SGHTA and CDR2 FQGTGA. This CDR3 is 16 amino acids long. Germline trimming cut 5 bases from V and 5 bases from J; bases unmatched to any gene: 9. CDR3 nucleotide sequence: TGTGCCAGCAGCCTGATAGCGGGAGTAAGAACCGGGGAGCTGTTTTTT. It encodes CASSLIAGVRTGELFF.

This chain joins TRBV28 and TRBJ1-2; no reliable D call. The CDR3 spans 16 residues. Trimming shortened V by 1 base and J by 4 bases, and 16 bases separated the two germline ends. CDR1 and CDR2 (germline): MDHEN, SYDVKM. CDR3 bases: TGTGCCAGCAGTTTATATTCTGAACAGATCTCCTATGGCTACACCTTC. This encodes CASSLYSEQISYGYTF.

The chain combines TRBV28 with TRBJ1-3; D perhaps matches TRBD1 (5 bases). V lost 7 bases and J 6 bases, leaving 16 bases between the germline ends. CDR3 size: 14 residues. CDR1 is MDHEN, CDR2 SYDVKM, per germline. The CDR3 DNA reads TGTGCCAGCATTGAGAGGGGAAGGGAAAACACCATATATTTT. Its translation is CASIERGRENTIYF.

The chain joins TRBV6-5 to TRBJ2-7; 7 nucleotides match TRBD1. Germline V gene sequence: CDR1 MNHEY, CDR2 SVGAGI. The CDR3 has 14 amino acids. Trimming cost V 2 bases and J 7 bases; bases outside gene matches: 8. The CDR3 sequence is CASSYALGTVEQYF. The CDR3 nucleotides are TGTGCCAGCAGTTACGCACTAGGGACAGTAGAGCAGTACTTC.

This clone was found once. The genes are TRBV28 and TRBJ2-1, with D possibly TRBD2 on 6 matching bases. This CDR3 has 16 amino acids. V was trimmed by 5 bases and J by 4 bases, leaving 18 bases between them. Germline loops: CDR1 MDHEN, CDR2 SYDVKM. The CDR3 DNA follows: TGTGCCAGCAGTCGTGGGGGGACGCCCCTGTACAATGAGCAGTTCTTC. This codes for CASSRGGTPLYNEQFF. Looking up the rest from reference TRBV28 and TRBJ2-1 gives the full variable domain: DVKVTQSSRYLVKRTGEKVFLECVQDMDHENMFWYRQDPGLGLRLIYFSYDVKMKEKGDIPEGYSVSREKKERFSLILESASTNQTSMYLCASSRGGTPLYNEQFFGPGTRLTVL.

J is TRBJ2-1 and V is TRBV5-1; 7 nucleotides align to TRBD1. Germline CDR1 and CDR2: SGHRS and YFSETQ. The CDR3 contains 15 residues. V trimming: 1 base; J trimming: 6 bases; junction bases outside the gene matches: 7. CDR3 loop: CASSLLTGAGNEQFF. The CDR3 DNA is TGCGCCAGCAGCTTGTTAACAGGGGCGGGCAATGAGCAGTTCTTC.

This chain joins TRBV5-1 and TRBJ2-3; D not certain. Germline CDR1 SGHRS, CDR2 YFSETQ. The CDR3 spans 14 residues. Trimming took off 2 bases at V and 2 bases at J, with 9 bases between the two ends. The CDR3 here is CASSFNRYTDTQYF. In DNA form, the CDR3 reads TGCGCCAGCAGCTTTAACAGATACACAGATACGCAGTATTTT. The variable domain in full, with the rest retrieved from reference TRBV5-1 and TRBJ2-3, is KAGVTQTPRYLIKTRGQQVTLSCSPISGHRSVSWYQQTPGQGLQFLFEYFSETQRNKGNFPGRFSGRQFSNSRSEMNVSTLELGDSALYLCASSFNRYTDTQYFGPGTRLTVL.

The rearrangement uses TRBV28 and TRBJ2-7; possibly TRBD1 for D (6 bases). Germline V gene sequence: CDR1 MDHEN, CDR2 SYDVKM. The CDR3 length is 14 residues. V gave up 6 bases and J gave up 2 bases, with 14 bases separating them. The CDR3 region has the DNA TGTGCCAGCAGCACGACCTCAGGGGCCTACGAGCAGTACTTC. Protein product: CASSTTSGAYEQYF.

This chain uses TRBV7-2 with TRBJ2-7; D gene unclear. CDR3 length: 15 residues. The germline V gene has CDR1 SGHTA and CDR2 FQGNSA. Trimming took off 1 base at V and 2 bases at J, with 12 bases between the two ends. CDR3 in DNA: TGTGCCAGCAGCTTAGTCGCGGACGGCCCCTACGAGCAGTACTTC. Translating gives CASSLVADGPYEQYF.

This chain links TRBV6-6 with TRBJ1-5, with D maybe TRBD1 (5 bases). The ends were cut back, 3 bases at V and 4 bases at J, with 13 bases in the middle. Germline-derived CDR1 and CDR2 are MNHNY and SVGAGI (reference sequence). CDR3 length equals 15 residues. The CDR3 sequence: CASSYGGGRNQPQHF. The CDR3 DNA reads TGTGCCAGCAGTTATGGGGGGGGACGAAATCAGCCCCAGCATTTT.

The chain couples TRBV5-4 to TRBJ2-1; TRBD1 aligns across 10 bases. CDR3 length: 16 amino acids. The trim removed 4 bases at V and 3 bases at J, leaving 7 bases unmatched. Germline loops: CDR1 SGHNT, CDR2 YYREEE (reference sequence). In DNA form, the CDR3 reads TGTGCCAGCAGCGCGATCGGGACAGGGGACTACAATGAGCAGTTCTTC. Translated, it gives CASSAIGTGDYNEQFF.

The chain's CDR3 is CATSRRQGVTGELFF. CDR3 DNA sequence: TGTGCCACCAGCAGAAGACAGGGCGTCACCGGGGAGCTGTTTTTT. The chain couples TRBV15 to TRBJ2-2, with 7 bases matching TRBD1. The CDR3 sequence is 15 residues long. The germline V gene has CDR1 LNHNV and CDR2 YYDKDF (reference sequence). After removal of 2 bases from V and 4 bases from J, the junction contained 4 bases not matched to a gene.

The V call is TRBV18, the J call TRBJ1-5, with D maybe TRBD1 (6 bases). Per the germline V gene, CDR1 is KGHSH and CDR2 is LQKENI. Between the trimmed V and J ends, which lost 5 bases and 7 bases, there was a span of 15 bases. The CDR3 runs to 14 residues. The CDR3 DNA reads TGTGCCAGCTCAAGGGGGGGCGCGGGGCAGCCCCAGCATTTT. Translated: CASSRGGAGQPQHF. Looking up the rest from reference TRBV18 and TRBJ1-5 gives the full variable domain: NAGVMQNPRHLVRRRGQEARLRCSPMKGHSHVYWYRQLPEEGLKFMVYLQKENIIDESGMPKERFSAEFPKEGPSILRIQQVVRGDSAAYFCASSRGGAGQPQHFGDGTRLSIL.

The V call is TRBV6-6, the J call TRBJ2-5; 8 bases align to TRBD1. Germline V CDR1 and CDR2: MNHNY, SVGAGI (reference sequence). Trimming cost V 10 bases and J 0 bases; bases outside gene matches: 7. The CDR3 covers 14 residues. CDR3 bases: TGTGCCACCGGGACAGGAAAGTACCAAGAGACCCAGTACTTC. This encodes CATGTGKYQETQYF.

This chain connects TRBV9 to TRBJ1-4; D gene uncertain. Germline V gene sequence: CDR1 SGDLS, CDR2 YYNGEE. The CDR3 has 13 amino acids. The V end was cut by 3 bases, the J end by 2 bases, with 5 bases between. CDR3 protein: CASSGWTNEKLFF. The CDR3 DNA reads TGTGCCAGCAGCGGGTGGACTAATGAAAAACTGTTTTTT.

This clone has more than one count but fewer than ten. CDR3 in DNA: TGTGCCAGCAGCATGAGACGGGATGGCTACACCTTC. Translated, it gives CASSMRRDGYTF. V usage is TRBV5-4 and J usage is TRBJ1-2; D unclear. Germline CDR1 reads SGHNT; CDR2 reads YYREEE (reference sequence). This CDR3 spans 12 amino acids. V lost 4 bases and J lost 6, with 10 bases in between.

The chain recombines TRBV6-5 with TRBJ2-5, with TRBD1 identical over 8 bases. The germline gives CDR1 MNHEY, CDR2 SVGAGI. CDR3 length equals 12 residues. The junction had 8 bases not matched to a gene; V was cut back by 10 bases and J by 7 bases. Here the CDR3 DNA reads TGTGCCACCCGGACAGGGTGGGTGACCCAGTACTTC. Amino acid sequence: CATRTGWVTQYF.